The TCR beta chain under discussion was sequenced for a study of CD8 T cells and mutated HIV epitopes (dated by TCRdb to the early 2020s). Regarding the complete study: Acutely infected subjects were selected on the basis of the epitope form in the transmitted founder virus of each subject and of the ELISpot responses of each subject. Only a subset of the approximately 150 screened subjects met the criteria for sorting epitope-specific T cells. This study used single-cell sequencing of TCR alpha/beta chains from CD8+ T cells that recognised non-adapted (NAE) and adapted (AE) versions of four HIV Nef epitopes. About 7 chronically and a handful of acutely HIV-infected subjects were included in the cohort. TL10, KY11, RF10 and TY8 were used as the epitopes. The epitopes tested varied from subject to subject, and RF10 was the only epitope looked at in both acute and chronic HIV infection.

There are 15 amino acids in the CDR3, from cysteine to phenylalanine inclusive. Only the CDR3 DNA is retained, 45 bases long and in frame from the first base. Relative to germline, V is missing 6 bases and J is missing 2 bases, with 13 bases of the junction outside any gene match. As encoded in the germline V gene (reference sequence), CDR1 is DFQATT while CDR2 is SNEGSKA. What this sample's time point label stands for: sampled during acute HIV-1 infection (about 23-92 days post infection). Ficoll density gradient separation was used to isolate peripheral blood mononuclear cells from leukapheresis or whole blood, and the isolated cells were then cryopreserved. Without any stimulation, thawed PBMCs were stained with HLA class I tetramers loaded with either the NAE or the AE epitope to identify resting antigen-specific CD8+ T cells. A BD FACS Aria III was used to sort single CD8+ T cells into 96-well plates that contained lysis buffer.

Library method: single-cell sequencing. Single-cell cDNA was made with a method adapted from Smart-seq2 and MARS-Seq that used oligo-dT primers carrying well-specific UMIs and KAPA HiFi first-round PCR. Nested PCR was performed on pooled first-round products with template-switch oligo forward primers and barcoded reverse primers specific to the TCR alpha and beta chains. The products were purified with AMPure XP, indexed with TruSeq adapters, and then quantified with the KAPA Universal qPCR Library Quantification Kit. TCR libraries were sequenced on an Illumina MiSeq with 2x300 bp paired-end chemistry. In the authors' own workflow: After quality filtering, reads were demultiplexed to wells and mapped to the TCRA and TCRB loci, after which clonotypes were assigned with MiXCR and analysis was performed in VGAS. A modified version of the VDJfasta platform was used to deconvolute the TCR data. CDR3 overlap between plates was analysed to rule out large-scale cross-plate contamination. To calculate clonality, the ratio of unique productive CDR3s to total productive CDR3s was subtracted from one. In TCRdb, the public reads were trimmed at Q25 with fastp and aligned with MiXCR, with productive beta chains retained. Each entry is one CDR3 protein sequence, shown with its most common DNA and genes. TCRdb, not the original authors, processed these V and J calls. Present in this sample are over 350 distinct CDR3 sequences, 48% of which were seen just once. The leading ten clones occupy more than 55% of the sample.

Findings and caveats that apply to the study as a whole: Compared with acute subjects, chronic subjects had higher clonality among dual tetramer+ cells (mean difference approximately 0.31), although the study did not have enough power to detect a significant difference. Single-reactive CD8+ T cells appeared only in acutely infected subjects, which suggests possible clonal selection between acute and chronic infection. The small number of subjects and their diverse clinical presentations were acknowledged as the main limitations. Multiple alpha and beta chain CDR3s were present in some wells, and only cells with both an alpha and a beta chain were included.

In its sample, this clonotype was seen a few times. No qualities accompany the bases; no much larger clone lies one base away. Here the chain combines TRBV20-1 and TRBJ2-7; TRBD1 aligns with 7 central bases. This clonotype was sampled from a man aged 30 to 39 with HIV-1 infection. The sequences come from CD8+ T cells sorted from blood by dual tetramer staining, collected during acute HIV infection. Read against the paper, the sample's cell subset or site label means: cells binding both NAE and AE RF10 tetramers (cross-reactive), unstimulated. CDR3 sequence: CSAPGSEGATYEQYF. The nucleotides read TGCAGTGCCCCCGGAAGCGAGGGGGCTACCTACGAGCAGTACTTC.